What follows are 5 T cell receptor beta chains derived from one specimen sequenced in a study of blood T cell repertoires in COVID-19. Only in-frame clones appear in the TCRdb table, and some are missing; sequencing was by immunoSEQ multiplex PCR. The sample consists of 250,000 or so clones, roughly 83% of them appearing once. The source material was peripheral blood. The origin of the receptors is a man older than 75 with acute or convalescent COVID-19.

The chain is built from TRBV6-4 and TRBJ2-1; TRBD1 aligns across 7 bases. Germline CDR1 and CDR2: MRHNA and SNTAGT. With V trimmed by 1 base and J by 2 bases, 5 bases remained unmatched. This CDR3 region has 16 residues. The CDR3 coding sequence is TGTGCCAGCAGTGACTTCGGGGACAGACCCTACAATGAGCAGTTCTTC. Encoded protein: CASSDFGDRPYNEQFF.

This clone was detected once. This chain connects TRBV27 to TRBJ2-6, with TRBD1 identical over 7 bases. Germline V gives CDR1 MNHEY, CDR2 SMNVEV (reference sequence). The CDR3 totals 15 residues. The V gene end was trimmed by 6 bases and the J gene end by 4 bases; junction bases not matched to a gene: 6. CDR3 nucleotides: TGTGCCAGCAGGGTAAGGGGGCTCGGGGCCAACGTCCTGACTTTC. It codes for CASRVRGLGANVLTF.

The chain combines TRBV19 with TRBJ1-3; 9 nucleotides align to TRBD1. The germline CDR1 and CDR2 sequences are LNHDA and SQIVND (reference sequence). There are 14 residues in the CDR3. V lost 5 bases, J lost 2 bases, and 1 base stayed unmatched. CDR3 in amino acids: CASSRQGAGNTIYF. CDR3 nucleotides: TGTGCCAGTAGTCGACAGGGGGCTGGAAACACCATATATTTT.

J is TRBJ1-5 and V is TRBV5-8; 7 bases line up with TRBD1. V gave up 5 bases and J gave up 4 bases; unmatched junction bases: 9. From germline, CDR1 is SGHTS and CDR2 YDEGEE. The CDR3 runs to 15 residues. The CDR3: CASRGPGTDNQPQHF. The CDR3 nucleotides read TGTGCCAGCAGGGGACCAGGGACAGATAATCAGCCCCAGCATTTT.

The rearrangement joins TRBV5-1 to TRBJ1-2; D may be TRBD1 (5 bases). The CDR3 totals 14 residues. Germline V gene data show CDR1 as SGHRS and CDR2 as YFSETQ. Trimming removed 0 bases at V and 4 bases at J, with 10 bases between. The CDR3 region has the DNA TGCGCCAGCAGCTTGGTGTCAGGGCCCTATGGCTACACCTTC. Translation gives CASSLVSGPYGYTF.